A single T cell receptor beta chain is shown here with its context. The data derive from a study of blood T cell repertoires in COVID-19. Germline V lookup: CDR1 LGHDT, CDR2 YNNKEL (reference sequence). This CDR3 contains 14 residues. V was shortened by 4 bases and J by 5 bases, with 11 bases between the two germline ends. This table comes from immunoSEQ multiplex PCR, and its TCRdb copy is limited to in-frame clones, with some not included. Here the sample spans roughly 200,000 clones, about 85% being singletons. Sequencing was performed on peripheral blood. This receptor was obtained from a woman in her forties or fifties with COVID-19, enrolled during active disease. The V call is TRBV3-1 (or the pseudogene TRBV3-2), the J call TRBJ1-4, with D hard to call. The CDR3 DNA sequence: TGTGCCAGCAGCCCCTCGGGGAGAAATGAAAAACTGTTTTTT. Its protein product is CASSPSGRNEKLFF.